The 14 T cell receptor beta chains reported below all come from one sample, sequenced in a study of blood T cell repertoires in COVID-19. Clones were read by immunoSEQ multiplex PCR, and TCRdb kept only the in-frame ones, dropping some. The sample shows 55,000 to 65,000 clones, roughly 86% of them seen only once. The specimen sequenced was peripheral blood. These TCRs come from a man aged 60 to 75 with active or convalescent COVID-19.

The CDR3: CASSLNLEQYF. CDR3 in DNA: TGTGCCAGCAGCTTAAATCTCGAGCAGTACTTC. The V call is TRBV7-9, the J call TRBJ2-7, with D hard to call. The CDR3 totals 11 residues. Trimming cost V 2 bases and J 6 bases, with 5 bases left between them. Germline CDR1 and CDR2: SEHNR and FQNEAQ (reference sequence). Full variable domain (outside the CDR3, taken from reference TRBV7-9 and TRBJ2-7): DTGVSQNPRHKITKRGQNVTFRCDPISEHNRLYWYRQTLGQGPEFLTYFQNEAQLEKSRLLSDRFSAERPKGSFSTLEIQRTEQGDSAMYLCASSLNLEQYFGPGTRLTVT.

This clone was seen a few times. The V call is TRBV2, the J call TRBJ1-2, with 10 bases lining up with TRBD1. This CDR3 contains 19 residues. J was trimmed by 1 base and V by 9 bases; bases with no gene match: 20. CDR1 and CDR2 (germline): SNHLY, FYNNEI. The CDR3 sequence: CARLSRSHGTGDFNYGYTF. In DNA form, the CDR3 reads TGTGCCAGGCTTTCACGTAGTCATGGGACAGGGGATTTTAACTATGGCTACACCTTC.

The chain combines TRBV28 with TRBJ1-6; D is perhaps TRBD1 (6 bases). The CDR3 is 16 residues long. The germline V gene encodes CDR1 MDHEN and CDR2 SYDVKM. Trimming cost V 1 base and J 4 bases, with 11 bases left between them. This CDR3 is CASSLSPGQYNSPLHF. In nucleotides, the CDR3 is TGTGCCAGCAGTTTATCCCCAGGACAGTATAATTCACCCCTCCACTTT.

The chain recombines TRBV4-1 with TRBJ1-1; tentative D call: TRBD1 (6 bases). The CDR3 covers 15 residues. V was pared by 3 bases and J by 1 base, with 12 bases between. Per germline, CDR1 MGHRA and CDR2 YSYEKL. The CDR3 sequence: CASSHAGAQNTEAFF. The CDR3 coding sequence is TGCGCCAGCAGCCACGCGGGGGCACAGAACACTGAAGCTTTCTTT.

The chain has TRBV3-1 (or the pseudogene TRBV3-2) and TRBJ2-7; D is perhaps TRBD2 (5 bases). Germline loops: CDR1 LGHDT, CDR2 YNNKEL (reference sequence). Trimming pared 0 bases from V and 4 bases from J, leaving 7 bases between. This CDR3 has 13 amino acids. Written as DNA, the CDR3 is TGTGCCAGCAGCCAAGAGAGGGATTACGAGCAGTACTTC. Protein product: CASSQERDYEQYF.

This sequence joins TRBV5-5 and TRBJ2-1; 10 bases agree with TRBD1. This CDR3 region has 15 residues. Germline loops: CDR1 SGHKS, CDR2 YYEKEE (reference sequence). J lost 4 bases, V lost 3 bases, and 4 bases had no gene match. The CDR3 nucleotides read TGTGCCAGCAGCTCTGGGACAGGGGTTTACAATGAGCAGTTCTTC. It specifies CASSSGTGVYNEQFF.

This chain uses TRBV5-4 with TRBJ2-1; 14 nucleotides align to TRBD2. The CDR3 has 19 amino acids. Germline assignment: CDR1 SGHNT and CDR2 YYREEE (reference sequence). After removal of 4 bases from V and 15 bases from J, the junction contained 24 bases not matched to a gene. CDR3 residues: CASSPLGEGTSGSSAGRFF. The DNA for the CDR3 is TGTGCCAGCAGCCCCCTTGGCGAAGGGACTAGCGGGAGTTCAGCTGGTCGGTTCTTC.

This chain connects TRBV18 to TRBJ1-3; possible D gene TRBD1, 6 bases. Trimming cost V 0 bases and J 2 bases, with 11 bases left between them. The CDR3 consists of 16 residues. In germline, CDR1 is KGHSH, CDR2 LQKENI. The CDR3 nucleotides read TGTGCCAGCTCACCACCTCTGGGGGCGACTGGAAACACCATATATTTT. Its protein product is CASSPPLGATGNTIYF. Filled out from reference TRBV18 and TRBJ1-3, the complete variable domain reads NAGVMQNPRHLVRRRGQEARLRCSPMKGHSHVYWYRQLPEEGLKFMVYLQKENIIDESGMPKERFSAEFPKEGPSILRIQQVVRGDSAAYFCASSPPLGATGNTIYFGEGSWLTVV.

The gene calls are TRBV15 and TRBJ2-1; the D gene is possibly TRBD2 (5 bases). CDR1 is LNHNV, CDR2 YYDKDF, per germline (reference sequence). The CDR3 runs 14 residues. Deletions cut 4 bases from V and 1 base from J, with 8 bases between. CDR3 region: CATSTRESYNEQFF. CDR3 nucleotide sequence: TGTGCCACCAGCACGAGGGAATCCTACAATGAGCAGTTCTTC.

The chain carries TRBV2 and TRBJ2-7; 8 bases fit TRBD1. Germline V CDR1 and CDR2: SNHLY, FYNNEI. The CDR3 loop spans 14 amino acids. V was clipped by 6 bases and J by 3 bases; unmatched bases: 7. The CDR3 bases are TGTGCCAGCAGGAGGACAGGGACTGTCTACGAGCAGTACTTC. Protein: CASRRTGTVYEQYF.

This chain links TRBV6-5 with TRBJ2-7; TRBD1 matches 7 bases. Trimming cost V 5 bases and J 3 bases; bases outside gene matches: 10. CDR1 is MNHEY, CDR2 SVGAGI, per germline. The CDR3 spans 15 residues. DNA for the CDR3: TGTGCCAGCAGTCCGCCGGGAACAGGGGTCTACGAGCAGTACTTC. Amino acids: CASSPPGTGVYEQYF.

This chain uses TRBV24-1 with TRBJ1-2, with 7 nucleotides matching TRBD1. V shed 4 bases and J 4 bases; nucleotides not matched to a gene: 8. The CDR3 runs to 15 residues. The V gene's germline CDR1 is KGHDR and CDR2 SFDVKD. CDR3 protein: CATSDSRTGPYGYTF. In DNA, the CDR3 is TGTGCCACCAGTGACTCAAGGACAGGACCCTATGGCTACACCTTC.

This chain connects TRBV9 to TRBJ1-6; 9 bases map to TRBD1. Germline lookup yields CDR1 SGDLS and CDR2 YYNGEE. The CDR3 spans 14 residues. V dropped 3 bases and J dropped 10; count of bases not matched to a gene: 5. The CDR3 bases are TGTGCCAGCAGCGGAAGGGACAGGGAATCACCCCTCCACTTT. It is translated as CASSGRDRESPLHF.

This sequence joins TRBV5-1 and TRBJ2-2; D is ambiguous. V shed 1 base and J shed 4 bases, with 5 bases lying between them. CDR3 length: 13 amino acids. Per germline, CDR1 SGHRS and CDR2 YFSETQ. The CDR3 DNA follows: TGCGCCAGCAGCTTGACTCCCACCGGGGAGCTGTTTTTT. This encodes CASSLTPTGELFF. The full variable domain, completed using reference TRBV5-1 and TRBJ2-2, is KAGVTQTPRYLIKTRGQQVTLSCSPISGHRSVSWYQQTPGQGLQFLFEYFSETQRNKGNFPGRFSGRQFSNSRSEMNVSTLELGDSALYLCASSLTPTGELFFGEGSRLTVL.